The following is a T cell receptor (beta chain) sequence with its context. Assay: immunoSEQ multiplex PCR; the TCRdb copy retains only in-frame clones and omits some. The table lists roughly 80,000 clones, just over 95% of them singletons, with 0.3% to 0.45% in the top ten. This entry belongs to a study of technical replicates of blood from a few donors. This CDR3 contains 16 residues. V lost 1 base, J lost 10 bases, and 13 bases stayed unmatched. Germline CDR1 LGHNT, CDR2 FRNRAP. The sample taken for sequencing was T cells isolated from PBMCs. The chain uses TRBV12-5 and TRBJ1-1; 9 nucleotides align to TRBD1. This TCR was sampled from a human donor in good health. CDR3 sequence: CASGLDTYTGGRGAFF. The CDR3 DNA reads as TGTGCTAGTGGTTTGGATACCTATACAGGGGGCCGAGGAGCTTTCTTT.